Here is one T cell receptor beta chain with its context. The CDR3 runs 16 residues. V was trimmed by 2 bases and J by 0 bases, leaving 13 bases between them. Germline CDR1 and CDR2: MNHNS and SASEGT. The protocol was immunoSEQ multiplex PCR, while the TCRdb copy is restricted to in-frame clones and leaves out a portion. The sample records 90,000 to 100,000 clones, roughly nine tenths being singletons. This specimen comes from a study of control samples from healthy donors and cancer patients. This chain links TRBV6-1 with TRBJ1-2; D is ambiguous. Sequences were obtained from blood. The sequence derives from a woman aged 18-29 years in good health. CDR3 residues: CASSEMVADTNYGYTF. DNA of the CDR3: TGTGCCAGCAGTGAAATGGTGGCAGACACTAACTATGGCTACACCTTC.